This section outlines one T cell receptor beta chain sequence together with its context. The data stem from a study of blood T cell repertoires in COVID-19. As handled by the study authors: Amplification of reference gene primers was used by the study to estimate nucleated cell counts. Measured with immunoSEQ multiplex PCR; TCRdb has only the in-frame clones, and not every one. From that table come the V and J calls and clone size; the DNA was used to work out D and trimming. The sample carries more than 250,000 clones, around 87% recorded once. With 1 base removed from V and 5 bases from J, the gap between germline ends came to 14 bases. The CDR3 covers 15 residues. From germline, CDR1 is LGHDT and CDR2 YNNKEL (reference sequence).

Sample: peripheral blood. The receptor was derived from a man aged 18 to 30 with active or convalescent COVID-19. V and J are TRBV3-1 (or the pseudogene TRBV3-2) and TRBJ2-5; no clear D gene. This CDR3 is CASSQVSGSWETQYF. In nucleotides, the CDR3 is TGTGCCAGCAGCCAAGTTTCCGGTAGCTGGGAGACCCAGTACTTC.